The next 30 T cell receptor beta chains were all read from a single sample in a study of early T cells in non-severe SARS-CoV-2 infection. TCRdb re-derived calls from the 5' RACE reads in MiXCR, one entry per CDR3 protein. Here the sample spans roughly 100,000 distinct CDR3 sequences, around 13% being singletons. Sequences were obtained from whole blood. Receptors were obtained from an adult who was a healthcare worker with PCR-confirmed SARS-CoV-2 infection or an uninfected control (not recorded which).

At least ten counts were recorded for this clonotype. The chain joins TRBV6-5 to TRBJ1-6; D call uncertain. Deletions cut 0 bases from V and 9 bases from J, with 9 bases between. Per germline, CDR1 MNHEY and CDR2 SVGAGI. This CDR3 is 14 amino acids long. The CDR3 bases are TGTGCCAGCAGTTACTCACAAGGGTCTTCACCCCTCCACTTT. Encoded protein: CASSYSQGSSPLHF.

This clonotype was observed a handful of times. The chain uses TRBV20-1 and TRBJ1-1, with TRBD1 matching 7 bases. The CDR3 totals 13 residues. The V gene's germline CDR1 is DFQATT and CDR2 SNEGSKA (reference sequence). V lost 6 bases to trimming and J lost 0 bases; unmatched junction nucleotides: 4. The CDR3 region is CSAGRGMNTEAFF. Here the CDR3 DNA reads TGCAGTGCCGGCAGGGGGATGAACACTGAAGCTTTCTTT.

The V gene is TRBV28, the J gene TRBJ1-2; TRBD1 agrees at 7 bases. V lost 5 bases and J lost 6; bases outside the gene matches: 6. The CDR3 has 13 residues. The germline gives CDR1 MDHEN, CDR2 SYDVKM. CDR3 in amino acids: CASSPGTEDGYTF. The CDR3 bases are TGTGCCAGCAGTCCCGGGACAGAGGATGGCTACACCTTC.

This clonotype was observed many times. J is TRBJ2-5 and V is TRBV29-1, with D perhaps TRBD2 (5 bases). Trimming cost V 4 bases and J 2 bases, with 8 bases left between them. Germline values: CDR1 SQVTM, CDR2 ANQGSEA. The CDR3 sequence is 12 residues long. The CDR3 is CSVAPGQETQYF. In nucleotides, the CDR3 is TGCAGCGTTGCTCCGGGGCAAGAGACCCAGTACTTC.

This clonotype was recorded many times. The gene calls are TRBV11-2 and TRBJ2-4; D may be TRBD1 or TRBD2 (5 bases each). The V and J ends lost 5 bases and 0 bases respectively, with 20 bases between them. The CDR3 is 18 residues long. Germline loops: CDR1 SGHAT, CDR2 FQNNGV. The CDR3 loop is CASSPIRGPTIAKNIQYF. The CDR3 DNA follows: TGTGCCAGCAGCCCGATCCGGGGACCGACTATAGCCAAAAACATTCAGTACTTC.

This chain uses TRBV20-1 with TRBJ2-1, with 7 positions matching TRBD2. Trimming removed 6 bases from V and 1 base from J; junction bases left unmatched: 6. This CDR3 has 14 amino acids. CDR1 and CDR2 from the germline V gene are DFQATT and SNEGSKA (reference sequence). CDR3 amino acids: CSAKREGSYNEQFF. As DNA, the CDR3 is TGCAGTGCCAAAAGGGAGGGGTCCTACAATGAGCAGTTCTTC.

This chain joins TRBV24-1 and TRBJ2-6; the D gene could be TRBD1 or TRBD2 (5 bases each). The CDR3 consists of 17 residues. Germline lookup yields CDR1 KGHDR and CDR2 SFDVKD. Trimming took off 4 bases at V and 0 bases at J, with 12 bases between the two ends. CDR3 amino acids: CATSEGTRSSGANVLTF. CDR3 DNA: TGTGCCACCAGTGAGGGGACCCGAAGCTCTGGGGCCAACGTCCTGACTTTC.

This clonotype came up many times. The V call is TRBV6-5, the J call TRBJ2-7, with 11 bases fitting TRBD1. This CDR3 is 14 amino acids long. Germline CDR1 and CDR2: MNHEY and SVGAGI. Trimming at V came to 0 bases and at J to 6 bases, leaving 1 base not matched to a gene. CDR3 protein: CASSYSGTGGEQYF. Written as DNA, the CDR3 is TGTGCCAGCAGTTACTCCGGGACAGGGGGCGAGCAGTACTTC.

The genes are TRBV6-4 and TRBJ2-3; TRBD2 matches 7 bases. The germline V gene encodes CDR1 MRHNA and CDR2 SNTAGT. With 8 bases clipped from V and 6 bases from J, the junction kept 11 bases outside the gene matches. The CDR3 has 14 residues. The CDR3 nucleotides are TGTGCCAGCGCGTCTAGCGGAGAGCGGGATACGCAGTATTTT. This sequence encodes CASASSGERDTQYF.

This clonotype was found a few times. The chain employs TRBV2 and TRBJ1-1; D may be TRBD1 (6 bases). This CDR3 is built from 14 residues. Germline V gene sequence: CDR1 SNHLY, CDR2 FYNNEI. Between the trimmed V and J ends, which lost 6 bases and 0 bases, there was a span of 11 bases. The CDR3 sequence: CASRNRAMNTEAFF. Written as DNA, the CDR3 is TGTGCCAGCAGGAACAGGGCGATGAACACTGAAGCTTTCTTT.

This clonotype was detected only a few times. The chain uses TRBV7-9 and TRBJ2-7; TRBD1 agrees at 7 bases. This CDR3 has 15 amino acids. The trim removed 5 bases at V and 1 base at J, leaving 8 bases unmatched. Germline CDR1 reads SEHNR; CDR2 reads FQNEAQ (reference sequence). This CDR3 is CASSNTGTASYEQYF. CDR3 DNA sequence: TGTGCCAGCAGCAACACCGGGACAGCTTCCTACGAGCAGTACTTC.

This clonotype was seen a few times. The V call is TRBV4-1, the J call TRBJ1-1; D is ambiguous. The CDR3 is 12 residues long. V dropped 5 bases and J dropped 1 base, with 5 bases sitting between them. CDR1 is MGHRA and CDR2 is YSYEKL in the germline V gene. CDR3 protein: CASSVANTEAFF. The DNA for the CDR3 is TGCGCCAGCAGCGTGGCGAACACTGAAGCTTTCTTT.

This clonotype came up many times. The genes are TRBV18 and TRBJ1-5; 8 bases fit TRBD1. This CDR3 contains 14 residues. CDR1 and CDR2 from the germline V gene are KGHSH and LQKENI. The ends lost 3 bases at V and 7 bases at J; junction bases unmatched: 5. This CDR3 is CASSPGTGEQPQHF. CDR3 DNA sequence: TGTGCCAGCTCACCCGGGACAGGAGAACAGCCCCAGCATTTT.

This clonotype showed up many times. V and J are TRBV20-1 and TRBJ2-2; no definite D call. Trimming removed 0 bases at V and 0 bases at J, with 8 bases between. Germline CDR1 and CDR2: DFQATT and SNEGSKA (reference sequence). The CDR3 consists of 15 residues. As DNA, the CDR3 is TGCAGTGCTAGAGATTTCCGATCGAACACCGGGGAGCTGTTTTTT. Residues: CSARDFRSNTGELFF.

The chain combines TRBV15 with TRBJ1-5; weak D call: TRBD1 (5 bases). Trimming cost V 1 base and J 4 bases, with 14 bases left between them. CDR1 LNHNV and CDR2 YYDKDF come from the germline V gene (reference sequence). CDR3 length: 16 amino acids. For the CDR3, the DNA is TGTGCCACCAGCAGAGGGAAACCAGGGAGTAATCAGCCCCAGCATTTT. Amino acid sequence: CATSRGKPGSNQPQHF.

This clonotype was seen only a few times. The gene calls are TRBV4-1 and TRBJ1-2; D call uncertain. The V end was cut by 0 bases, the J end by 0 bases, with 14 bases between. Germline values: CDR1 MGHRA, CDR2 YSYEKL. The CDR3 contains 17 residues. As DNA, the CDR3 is TGCGCCAGCAGCCAAGATCGGAAGGCATTAGCTAACTATGGCTACACCTTC. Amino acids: CASSQDRKALANYGYTF.

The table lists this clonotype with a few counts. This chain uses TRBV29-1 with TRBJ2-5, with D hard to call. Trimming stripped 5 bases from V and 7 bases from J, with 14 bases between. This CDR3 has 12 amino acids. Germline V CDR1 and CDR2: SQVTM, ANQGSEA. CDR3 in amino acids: CSVKYEVLTQYF. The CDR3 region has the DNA TGCAGCGTTAAGTACGAAGTCTTGACCCAGTACTTC.

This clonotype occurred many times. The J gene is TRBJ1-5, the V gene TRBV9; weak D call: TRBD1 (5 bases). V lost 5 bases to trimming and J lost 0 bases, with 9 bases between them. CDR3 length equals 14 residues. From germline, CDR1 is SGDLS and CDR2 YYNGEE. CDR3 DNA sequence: TGTGCCAGCAGTGACAGATATAGCAATCAGCCCCAGCATTTT. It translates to CASSDRYSNQPQHF.

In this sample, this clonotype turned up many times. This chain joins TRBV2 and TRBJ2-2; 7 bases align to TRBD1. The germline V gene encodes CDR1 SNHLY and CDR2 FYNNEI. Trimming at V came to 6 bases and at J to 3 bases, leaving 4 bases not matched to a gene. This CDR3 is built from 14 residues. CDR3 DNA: TGTGCCAGCAGGGGACAGACCTACACCGGGGAGCTGTTTTTT. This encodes CASRGQTYTGELFF.

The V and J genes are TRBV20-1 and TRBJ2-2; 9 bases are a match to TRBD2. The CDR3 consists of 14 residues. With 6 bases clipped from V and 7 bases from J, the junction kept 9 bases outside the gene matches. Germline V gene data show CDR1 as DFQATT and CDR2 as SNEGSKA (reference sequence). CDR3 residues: CSARLAGVGGELFF. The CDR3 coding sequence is TGCAGTGCCCGTTTAGCGGGAGTTGGCGGGGAGCTGTTTTTT.

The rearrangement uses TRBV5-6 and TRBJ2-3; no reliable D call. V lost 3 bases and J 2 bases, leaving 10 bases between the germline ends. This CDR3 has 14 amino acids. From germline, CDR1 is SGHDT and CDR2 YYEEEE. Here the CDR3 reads CASSSQTDTDTQYF. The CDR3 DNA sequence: TGTGCCAGCAGCTCCCAGACGGACACAGATACGCAGTATTTT.

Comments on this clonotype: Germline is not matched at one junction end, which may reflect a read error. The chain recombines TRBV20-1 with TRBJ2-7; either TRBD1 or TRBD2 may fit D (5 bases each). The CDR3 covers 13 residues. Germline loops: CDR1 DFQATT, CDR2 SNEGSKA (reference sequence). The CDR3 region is CSASGTESYEQNF. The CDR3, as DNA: TGCAGTGCTAGTGGGACCGAATCCTACGAGCAGAACTTC.

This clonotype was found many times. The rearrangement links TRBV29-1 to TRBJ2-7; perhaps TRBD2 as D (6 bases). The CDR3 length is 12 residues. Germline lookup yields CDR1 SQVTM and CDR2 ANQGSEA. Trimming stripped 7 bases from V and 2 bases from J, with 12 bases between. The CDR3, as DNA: TGCAGCGCCCCGGGACTGACCTACGAGCAGTACTTC. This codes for CSAPGLTYEQYF.

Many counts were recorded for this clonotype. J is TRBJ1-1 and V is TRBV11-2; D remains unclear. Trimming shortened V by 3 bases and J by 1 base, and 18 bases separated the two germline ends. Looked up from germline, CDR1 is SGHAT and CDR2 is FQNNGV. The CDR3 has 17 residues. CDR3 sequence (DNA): TGTGCCAGCAGCTTTAAACGTCCACTTAACCCGAACACTGAAGCTTTCTTT. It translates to CASSFKRPLNPNTEAFF.

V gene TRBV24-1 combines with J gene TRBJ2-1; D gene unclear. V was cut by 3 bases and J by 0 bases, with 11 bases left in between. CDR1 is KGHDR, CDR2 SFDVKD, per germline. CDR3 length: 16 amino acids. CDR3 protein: CATSDVAKSSYNEQFF. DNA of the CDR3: TGTGCCACCAGTGATGTAGCAAAGAGCTCCTACAATGAGCAGTTCTTC.

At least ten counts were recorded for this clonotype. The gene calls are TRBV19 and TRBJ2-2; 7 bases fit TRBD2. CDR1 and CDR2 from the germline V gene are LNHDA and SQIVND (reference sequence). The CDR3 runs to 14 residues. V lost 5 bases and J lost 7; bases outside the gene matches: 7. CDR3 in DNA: TGTGCCAGTAGTCCGAGACTAGCAGGCGGGGAGCTGTTTTTT. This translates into CASSPRLAGGELFF.

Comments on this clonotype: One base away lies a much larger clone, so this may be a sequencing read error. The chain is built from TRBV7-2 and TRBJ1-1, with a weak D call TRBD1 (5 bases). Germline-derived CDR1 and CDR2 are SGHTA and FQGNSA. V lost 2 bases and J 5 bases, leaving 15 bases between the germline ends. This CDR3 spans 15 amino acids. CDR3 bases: TGTACCAGCAGCTTATTCCAGGGTGCGGAGACTGAAGCTTTCTTT. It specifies CTSSLFQGAETEAFF.

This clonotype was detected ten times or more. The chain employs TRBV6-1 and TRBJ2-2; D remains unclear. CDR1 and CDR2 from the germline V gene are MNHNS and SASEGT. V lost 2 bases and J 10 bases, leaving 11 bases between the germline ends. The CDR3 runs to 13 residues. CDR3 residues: CASSETVQKELFF. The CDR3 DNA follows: TGTGCCAGCAGTGAAACGGTACAGAAGGAGCTGTTTTTT.

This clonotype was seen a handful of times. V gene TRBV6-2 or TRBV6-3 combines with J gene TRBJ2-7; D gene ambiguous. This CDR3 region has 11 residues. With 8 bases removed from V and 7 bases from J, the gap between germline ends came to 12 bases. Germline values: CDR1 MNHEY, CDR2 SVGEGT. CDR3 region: CASGRSGEQYF. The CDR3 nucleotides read TGTGCCAGCGGGCGCAGTGGGGAGCAGTACTTC.

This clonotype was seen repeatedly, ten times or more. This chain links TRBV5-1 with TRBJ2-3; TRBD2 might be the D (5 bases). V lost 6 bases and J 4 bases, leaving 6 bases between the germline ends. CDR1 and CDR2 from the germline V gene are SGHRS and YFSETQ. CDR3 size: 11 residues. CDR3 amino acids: CASTEADTQYF. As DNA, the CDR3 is TGCGCCAGCACGGAGGCAGATACGCAGTATTTT.